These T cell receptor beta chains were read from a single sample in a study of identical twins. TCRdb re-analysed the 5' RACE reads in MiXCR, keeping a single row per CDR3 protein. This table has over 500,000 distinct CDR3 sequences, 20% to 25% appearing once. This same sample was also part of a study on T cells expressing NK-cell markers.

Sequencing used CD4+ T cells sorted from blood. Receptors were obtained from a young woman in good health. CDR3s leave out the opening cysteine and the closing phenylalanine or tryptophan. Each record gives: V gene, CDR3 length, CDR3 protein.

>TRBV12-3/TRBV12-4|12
ASSLSSMGGELF
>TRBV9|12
ASASSASYNEQF
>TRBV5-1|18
ASSLVRGTSLLSSYNEQF
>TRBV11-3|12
ASSLRTGFYEQY
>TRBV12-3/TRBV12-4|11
ASSLGALTEAF
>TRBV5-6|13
ASSSPAWGGNEQY
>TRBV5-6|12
ASGYLAGAYEQY
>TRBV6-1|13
ASTPPLAGKNEQF
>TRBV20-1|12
SVSSRNSNQPQH
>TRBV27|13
ASSATGVHNSPLH
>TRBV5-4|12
ASSLKGSDTEAF
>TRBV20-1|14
SARDQRGRRSYEQY
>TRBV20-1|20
SAREYPTAGLAGASSYNEQF
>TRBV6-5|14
ASSYARAGYTDTQY
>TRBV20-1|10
SAPGLGSEQF
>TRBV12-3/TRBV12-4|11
ASSIHRNTEAF
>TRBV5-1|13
ASSLAQGGTDTQY
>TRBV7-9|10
ASSHQGNEQF
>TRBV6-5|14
ASSYEAPSGRNEQF
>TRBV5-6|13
ASSLGMGSGETQY
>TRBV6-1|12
ATKGSRVYNEQF
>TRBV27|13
ASSLVGQGNQPQH
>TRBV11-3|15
ASSDNFRGLLYNEQF
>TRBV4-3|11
ASSQGSKDEQF
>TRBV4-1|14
ASSPGSGRAVNEQF
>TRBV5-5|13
ASSGLPWSNQPQH
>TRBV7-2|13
ASSMVGTAYNEQF
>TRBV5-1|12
ASSFPLTRDTQY
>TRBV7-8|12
ASSGRETVVEQF
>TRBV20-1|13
SARMRGGTLTTQY
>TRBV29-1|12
SARTSYGTDTQY
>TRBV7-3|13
ASSFSSVAYNEQF
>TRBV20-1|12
SARDPRGVGEQY
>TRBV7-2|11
ASSSSYEDTQY
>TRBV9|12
ASSVGSSYNEQF
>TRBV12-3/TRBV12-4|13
ASSFYPGEMDGYT
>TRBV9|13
ASRPGLAGHNEQF
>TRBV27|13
ASSLNEGTVYGYT
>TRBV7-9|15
ASSSAPGATRAYEQY
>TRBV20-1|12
SAPDRTNNYGYT
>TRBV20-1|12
SASVTTSTDTQY
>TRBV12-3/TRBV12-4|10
ASSATRYEQY
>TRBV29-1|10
SVTSGGDGYT
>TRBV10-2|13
ASSESTEGSYGYT
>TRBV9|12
ASSVGQGGEKLF
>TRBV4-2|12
ASSQVVESTEAF
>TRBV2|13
ASSGGAGGFSPAF
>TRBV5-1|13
ASSQTGTGGDGYT
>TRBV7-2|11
ASSYSGTLEQY
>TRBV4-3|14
ASSHLDRGLNNEQF
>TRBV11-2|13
ASSLIRAGGGEQY
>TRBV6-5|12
ASSYLRDVYGYT